A selection of T cell receptor beta chains follows, all from one sample in a study of shared clonotypes between healthy human individuals. Measured with immunoSEQ multiplex PCR; TCRdb has only the in-frame clones, and not every one. The repertoire has some 490,000 clones, around 73% of them found once; the top ten carry 12%. Sequencing was done on a sample of PBMCs. These receptor sequences come from a woman aged 40 to 50 in good health. Some clones in this sample may be carry-over from other donors' samples. The CDR3 runs from the conserved cysteine through the conserved F or W.

V	J	length	CDR3
TRBV15	TRBJ1-5	13	CATSSSGDQPQHF
TRBV30	TRBJ2-7	15	CAWRKSGGGFHEQYF
TRBV9	TRBJ2-6	15	CASRGTGTGANVLTF
TRBV4-1	TRBJ2-7	16	CASSQDELAPSYEQYF
TRBV29-1	TRBJ2-7	14	CSVGKGENWDEQYF
TRBV28	TRBJ2-7	15	CASSRPAGGRYEQYF
TRBV7-2	TRBJ1-1	13	CASSLSRGTEAFF
TRBV5-6	TRBJ1-3	16	CASSLAGVHSGNTIYF
TRBV6-5	TRBJ1-5	13	CASSRQGNQPQHF
TRBV27	TRBJ2-6	17	CASSQTGSSSGANVLTF
TRBV30	TRBJ1-5	14	CAWSQDSSNQTQHF
TRBV2	TRBJ1-5	16	CASVGTGRHSNQPQHF
TRBV6-5	TRBJ2-1	14	CASSYSEGVGEQFF
TRBV2	TRBJ1-2	13	CATQGDGDYGYTF
TRBV27	TRBJ2-7	17	CASNPPSGRGFRDEQYF
TRBV28	TRBJ1-1	16	CASSSNHVRGADEAFF
TRBV7-6	TRBJ2-1	19	CASSSRLGGGAGGQHEQFF
TRBV29-1	TRBJ2-5	14	CSVSVRGGQETQYF
TRBV4-3	TRBJ2-7	16	CASSQVGWGDRYEQYF
TRBV9	TRBJ2-5	15	CASSPGTGGAETQYF
TRBV4-1	TRBJ2-7	15	CASSRLHGFSYEQYF
TRBV7-3	TRBJ2-7	16	CASSLAYEASLRRQYF
TRBV5-1	TRBJ2-1	13	CASSLDQFNEQFF
TRBV30	TRBJ2-1	13	CAWRKTGLNEQFF
TRBV13	TRBJ2-1	14	CASSTNRVVREQFF
TRBV15	TRBJ2-3	15	CATSSSRSSTDTQYF
TRBV10-3	TRBJ2-4	16	CATSGESMVTKNIQYF
TRBV4-1	TRBJ2-1	15	CASSLLGTQYNEQFF